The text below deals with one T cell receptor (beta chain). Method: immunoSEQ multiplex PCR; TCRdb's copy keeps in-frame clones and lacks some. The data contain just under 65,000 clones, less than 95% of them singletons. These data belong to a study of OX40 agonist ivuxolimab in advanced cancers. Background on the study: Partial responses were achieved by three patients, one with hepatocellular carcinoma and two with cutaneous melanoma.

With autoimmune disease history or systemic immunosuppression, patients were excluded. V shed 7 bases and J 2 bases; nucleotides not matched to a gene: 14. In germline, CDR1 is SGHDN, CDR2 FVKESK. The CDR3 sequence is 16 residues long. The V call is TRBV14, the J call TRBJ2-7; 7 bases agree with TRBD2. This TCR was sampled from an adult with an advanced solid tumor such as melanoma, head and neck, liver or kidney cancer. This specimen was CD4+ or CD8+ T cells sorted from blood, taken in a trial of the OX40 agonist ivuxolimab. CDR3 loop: CASTPSRGRDPYEQYF. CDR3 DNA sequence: TGTGCCAGCACCCCCTCCCGGGGGAGGGACCCCTACGAGCAGTACTTC.